The rows below give T cell receptor beta chains drawn from one sample of a study of T-cell reconstitution after alpha-beta-depleted transplantation in children. MiXCR was run by TCRdb on the PCR reads, yielding one entry per CDR3 protein. The sample carries some 840,000 distinct CDR3 sequences, 15% to 20% recorded once. Sequences were derived from PBMCs, mostly from graft donor cells, sampled 360 days after TCRalphabeta/CD19-depleted stem cell transplant. These receptors originate from a male patient younger than 18 who had a stem cell transplant for acute lymphoblastic leukemia, so the T cells may come from the graft donor. Both conserved end residues are part of each CDR3. Each record gives: J gene, D gene, V gene, clone size, CDR3 protein, CDR3 DNA. A D gene is named only where the DNA matches it firmly. Clone size is given for some rows only: seen once, a few or many times, or a class if the clone is expanded.

>TRBJ1-2|NA|TRBV28|many
CASSLLAPGFGGYTF
TGTGCCAGCAGTTTATTGGCTCCTGGCTTTGGGGGCTACACCTTC
>TRBJ1-1|NA|TRBV6-4|NA
CASSVRDTTEAFF
TGTGCCAGCAGTGTTCGCGACACCACTGAAGCTTTCTTT
>TRBJ2-3|NA|TRBV7-6|few
CASPEGGACTDTQYF
TGTGCCAGCCCCGAAGGGGGGGCATGCACAGATACGCAGTATTTT
>TRBJ2-7|NA|TRBV18|NA
CASSPTNAYEQYF
TGTGCCAGCTCACCGACAAATGCCTACGAGCAGTACTTC
>TRBJ2-7|NA|TRBV2|NA
CASSERTDFSYEQYF
TGTGCCAGCAGTGAGAGGACAGACTTCTCCTACGAGCAGTACTTC
>TRBJ2-5|NA|TRBV4-2|many
CASSQARVHGETQYF
TGTGCCAGCAGCCAAGCCAGGGTGCACGGAGAGACCCAGTACTTC
>TRBJ2-2|NA|TRBV27|few
CASSPRPRTGELFF
TGTGCCAGCAGTCCCAGACCACGCACCGGGGAGCTGTTTTTT
>TRBJ1-4|NA|TRBV20-1|NA
CSAFGGANEKLFF
TGCAGTGCTTTCGGTGGTGCGAATGAAAAACTGTTTTTT
>TRBJ1-1|TRBD1|TRBV5-1|many
CASSLETGGNTEAFF
TGCGCCAGCAGCTTGGAAACAGGGGGGAACACTGAAGCTTTCTTT
>TRBJ2-3|NA|TRBV7-6|NA
CASKATDTQYF
TGTGCCAGCAAGGCCACAGATACGCAGTATTTT
>TRBJ2-7|TRBD2|TRBV27|NA
CASSYLAGLSYEQYF
TGTGCCAGCAGTTATTTAGCGGGGTTATCCTACGAGCAGTACTTC
>TRBJ2-7|NA|TRBV20-1|many
CSARALQPQSSYEQYF
TGCAGTGCTAGAGCCCTACAACCACAGAGCTCCTACGAGCAGTACTTC
>TRBJ2-7|NA|TRBV9|NA
CASSVENLDEQYF
TGTGCCAGCAGCGTAGAAAATCTGGACGAGCAGTACTTC
>TRBJ2-7|NA|TRBV29-1|few
CSVAGSLPNEQYF
TGCAGCGTTGCCGGTTCGCTACCCAACGAGCAGTACTTC
>TRBJ2-2|TRBD2|TRBV20-1|few
CSARGSPSGNRELFF
TGCAGTGCTAGAGGATCGCCTAGCGGGAACAGGGAGCTGTTTTTT
>TRBJ2-1|NA|TRBV20-1|few
CSAPRGLASNEQFF
TGCAGTGCCCCTCGAGGGCTAGCGTCGAATGAGCAGTTCTTC
>TRBJ2-3|TRBD1|TRBV3-1|NA
CASSDLGQGRTDTQYF
TGTGCCAGCAGCGACCTCGGACAGGGACGCACAGATACGCAGTATTTT
>TRBJ2-6|NA|TRBV11-1|NA
CASTEGWQGSGGANVLTF
TGTGCCAGCACCGAGGGCTGGCAGGGGTCGGGTGGGGCCAACGTCCTGACTTTC
>TRBJ2-7|NA|TRBV12-3/TRBV12-4|NA
CASSFRGGGSYEQYF
TGTGCCAGCAGTTTTAGGGGGGGCGGGAGCTACGAGCAGTACTTC
>TRBJ1-5|NA|TRBV12-3/TRBV12-4|NA
CASSFQRNQPQHF
TGTGCCAGCAGTTTCCAAAGGAATCAGCCCCAGCATTTT
>TRBJ2-7|TRBD2|TRBV11-1|NA
CASSPHRGGYEQYF
TGTGCCAGCAGCCCACATCGGGGGGGCTACGAGCAGTACTTC
>TRBJ2-2|NA|TRBV7-9|NA
CASSLISTRDYKTGELFF
TGTGCCAGCAGCTTAATATCCACCCGTGACTATAAAACCGGGGAGCTGTTTTTT
>TRBJ1-1|TRBD1|TRBV27|few
CASSLLARGDSEAFF
TGTGCCAGCAGTTTATTGGCCAGGGGGGACTCTGAAGCTTTCTTT
>TRBJ2-1|TRBD2|TRBV20-1|NA
CSARSLAVRNEQFF
TGCAGTGCTAGGTCCCTAGCGGTGAGAAATGAGCAGTTCTTC
>TRBJ2-5|TRBD2|TRBV24-1|few
CATSDPGLAGGPGTQYF
TGTGCCACCAGTGACCCCGGACTAGCGGGAGGGCCTGGGACCCAGTACTTC
>TRBJ2-7|TRBD2|TRBV7-8|many
CASSLGLAVSYEQYF
TGTGCCAGCAGCCTGGGACTAGCGGTCTCCTACGAGCAGTACTTC
>TRBJ2-5|NA|TRBV4-2|NA
CASSTPVQETQYF
TGTGCCAGCAGCACCCCAGTCCAAGAGACCCAGTACTTC
>TRBJ2-3|NA|TRBV5-5|NA
CASSLDSLLRPSTDTQYF
TGTGCCAGCAGCTTGGACTCGCTTCTCCGCCCTAGCACAGATACGCAGTATTTT
>TRBJ2-1|NA|TRBV5-1|NA
CASSLNLGGGSYNEQFF
TGCGCCAGCAGCCTGAACCTAGGGGGGGGGTCCTACAATGAGCAGTTCTTC
>TRBJ1-2|NA|TRBV12-3/TRBV12-4|NA
CASSEVLHRGDYGYTF
TGTGCCAGCAGCGAGGTTTTACATAGGGGGGACTATGGCTACACCTTC
>TRBJ2-1|TRBD2|TRBV20-1|few
CSAEPGLAALSSYNEQFF
TGCAGTGCAGAGCCGGGACTAGCGGCCCTGAGCTCCTACAATGAGCAGTTCTTC
>TRBJ2-2|TRBD2|TRBV27|NA
CASSSRLAGGSGELFF
TGTGCCAGCAGTTCTAGGCTAGCGGGCGGGTCCGGGGAGCTGTTTTTT
>TRBJ2-3|NA|TRBV3-1|NA
CASSRLGGSTDTQYF
TGTGCCAGCAGCCGCCTGGGCGGGAGCACAGATACGCAGTATTTT
>TRBJ2-1|TRBD2|TRBV5-1|few
CASSHSLAGGRDEQFF
TGCGCCAGCAGCCATTCCCTAGCGGGAGGGCGGGATGAGCAGTTCTTC
>TRBJ2-3|TRBD2|TRBV29-1|NA
CSVDPPASGYSTDTQYF
TGCAGCGTTGACCCTCCGGCTAGCGGCTATAGCACAGATACGCAGTATTTT
>TRBJ2-3|NA|TRBV6-1|few
CASRDSPSTDTQYF
TGTGCCAGCAGGGACAGTCCTAGCACAGATACGCAGTATTTT
>TRBJ2-3|NA|TRBV5-8|few
CASSLSQGSDTQYF
TGTGCCAGCAGCTTGAGCCAGGGGTCAGATACGCAGTATTTT
>TRBJ1-1|NA|TRBV6-5|few
CASSYHPGLVTEAFF
TGTGCCAGCAGTTACCACCCAGGACTGGTCACTGAAGCTTTCTTT
>TRBJ1-3|NA|TRBV20-1|NA
CSALRSSGNTIYF
TGCAGTGCTCTCCGGAGCTCTGGAAACACCATATATTTT
>TRBJ2-7|NA|TRBV27|NA
CALTGPTYEQYF
TGTGCCTTAACAGGACCCACCTACGAGCAGTACTTC
>TRBJ1-4|TRBD1|TRBV27|NA
CASSLRQGDEKLFF
TGTGCCAGCAGTTTACGACAGGGAGATGAAAAACTGTTTTTT
>TRBJ2-1|NA|TRBV5-1|NA
CASSLFGSGSEQFF
TGCGCCAGCAGCTTATTCGGGAGTGGAAGTGAGCAGTTCTTC
>TRBJ1-2|NA|TRBV10-1|NA
CASSPQRIGGYTF
TGCGCCAGCAGTCCACAGCGGATTGGTGGCTACACCTTC
>TRBJ2-2|NA|TRBV20-1|few
CSAIPLDSPANTGELFF
TGCAGTGCTATTCCTTTGGACTCCCCAGCGAACACCGGGGAGCTGTTTTTT
>TRBJ1-1|NA|TRBV6-1|NA
CASSVVRTGFAEAFF
TGTGCCAGCAGTGTGGTGCGTACAGGGTTCGCTGAAGCTTTCTTT
>TRBJ2-5|NA|TRBV5-5|NA
CASSLYSRETQYF
TGTGCCAGCAGCTTGTATAGTCGAGAGACCCAGTACTTC
>TRBJ2-1|TRBD2|TRBV11-2|few
CASSPLGTSGKSYNEQFF
TGTGCCAGCAGCCCGCTCGGGACTAGCGGGAAGTCCTACAATGAGCAGTTCTTC
>TRBJ2-3|NA|TRBV5-1|many
CASSAEDTQYF
TGCGCCAGCAGCGCCGAAGATACGCAGTATTTT
>TRBJ2-1|NA|TRBV7-2|NA
CASSSDRYGNEQFF
TGTGCCAGCAGCTCGGATAGGTATGGGAATGAGCAGTTCTTC
>TRBJ2-5|TRBD2|TRBV20-1|NA
CSADSGEGTSETYQETQYF
TGCAGTGCTGATTCTGGGGAGGGGACTAGCGAGACATACCAAGAGACCCAGTACTTC
>TRBJ1-2|NA|TRBV5-1|NA
CASSLGYRISDGYTF
TGCGCCAGCAGCTTGGGTTACAGGATATCGGATGGCTACACCTTC
>TRBJ1-2|TRBD1|TRBV7-2|few
CASSGYRGYGYGYTF
TGTGCCAGCAGCGGATACAGGGGATACGGCTATGGCTACACCTTC
>TRBJ2-1|NA|TRBV11-2|NA
CASSPPSRVGEQFF
TGTGCCAGCAGCCCCCCCTCTAGGGTCGGCGAGCAGTTCTTC
>TRBJ2-7|NA|TRBV12-3/TRBV12-4|few
CASSLDRRSTYEQYF
TGTGCCAGCAGTTTAGACAGGAGAAGTACCTACGAGCAGTACTTC
>TRBJ2-1|NA|TRBV9|NA
CASSVEGGRDEQFF
TGTGCCAGCAGCGTAGAGGGGGGCCGGGATGAGCAGTTCTTC
>TRBJ2-1|NA|TRBV24-1|few
CATQGGYNEQFF
TGTGCCACCCAAGGAGGGTACAATGAGCAGTTCTTC
>TRBJ1-2|TRBD1|TRBV20-1|many
CSARPRAGQDFNYGYTF
TGCAGTGCTAGACCCCGAGCGGGACAGGATTTTAACTATGGCTACACCTTC
>TRBJ2-3|TRBD2|TRBV5-1|many
CASSLSASGPTDTQYF
TGCGCCAGCAGCTTGTCGGCTAGCGGGCCCACAGATACGCAGTATTTT
>TRBJ2-5|TRBD1|TRBV5-1|few
CASSSRDSDQETQYF
TGCGCCAGCAGCTCCCGGGACAGCGACCAAGAGACCCAGTACTTC
>TRBJ2-1|TRBD2|TRBV20-1|NA
CSVGGRAISYNEQFF
TGCAGTGTGGGGGGGAGGGCGATCTCCTACAATGAGCAGTTCTTC